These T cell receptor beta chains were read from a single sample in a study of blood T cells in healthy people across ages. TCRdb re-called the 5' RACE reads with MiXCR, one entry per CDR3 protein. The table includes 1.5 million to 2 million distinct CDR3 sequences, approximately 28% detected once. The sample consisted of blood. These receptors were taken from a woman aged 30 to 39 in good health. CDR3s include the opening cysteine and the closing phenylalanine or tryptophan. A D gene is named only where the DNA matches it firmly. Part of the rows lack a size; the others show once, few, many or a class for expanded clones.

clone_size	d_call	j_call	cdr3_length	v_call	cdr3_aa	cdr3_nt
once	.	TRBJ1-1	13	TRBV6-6	CASKLEEGTEAFF	TGTGCCAGCAAGTTAGAGGAGGGCACTGAAGCTTTCTTT
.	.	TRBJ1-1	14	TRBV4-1	CASSQAGLDTEAFF	TGCGCCAGCAGCCAAGCAGGGCTCGACACTGAAGCTTTCTTT
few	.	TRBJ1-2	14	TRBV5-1	CASSREGSVNGYTF	TGCGCCAGCAGTCGAGAGGGGAGTGTAAATGGCTACACCTTC
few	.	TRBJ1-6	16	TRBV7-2	CASSLAEGAYNSPLHF	TGTGCCAGCAGCTTAGCGGAGGGGGCCTATAATTCACCCCTCCACTTT
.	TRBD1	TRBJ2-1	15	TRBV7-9	CASSRRITGDDEQCF	TGTGCCAGCAGCCGCCGGATTACAGGGGACGATGAGCAGTGCTTC
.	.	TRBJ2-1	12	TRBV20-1	CSVDGGFNEQFF	TGCAGTGTAGACGGGGGATTCAATGAGCAGTTCTTC
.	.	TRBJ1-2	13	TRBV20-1	CSARVTGSHGYTF	TGCAGTGCTAGGGTAACAGGGTCCCATGGCTACACCTTC
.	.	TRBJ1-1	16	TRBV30	CAWRDRRTKSNTEAFF	TGTGCCTGGAGGGACCGACGGACCAAATCGAACACTGAAGCTTTCTTT
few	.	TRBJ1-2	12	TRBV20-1	CSVHSPGVGYTF	TGCAGTGTTCATAGCCCAGGGGTCGGCTACACCTTC
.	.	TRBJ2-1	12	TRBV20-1	CSAVEDVMMQFF	TGCAGTGCAGTCGAGGACGTTATGATGCAGTTCTTC
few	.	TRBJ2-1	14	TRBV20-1	CSASRDINYNEQFF	TGCAGTGCTAGCCGGGACATTAACTACAATGAGCAGTTCTTC
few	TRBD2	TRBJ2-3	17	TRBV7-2	CASSYPNLAGYTDTQYF	TGTGCCAGCAGTTACCCTAACCTAGCGGGATACACAGATACGCAGTATTTT
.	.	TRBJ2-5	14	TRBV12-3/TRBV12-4	CASSFQDQEETLYF	TGTGCCAGCAGTTTTCAGGATCAAGAAGAGACCCTGTACTTC
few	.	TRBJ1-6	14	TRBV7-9	CASSQTGTRSPLHF	TGTGCCAGCAGCCAAACGGGGACTCGGTCACCCCTCCACTTT
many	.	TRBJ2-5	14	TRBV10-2	CASSVTPTQETQYF	TGCGCCAGCAGTGTGACTCCGACCCAAGAGACCCAGTACTTC
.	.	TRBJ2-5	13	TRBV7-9	CASSLERLGTQYF	TGTGCCAGCAGCTTAGAGCGGCTGGGGACCCAGTACTTC
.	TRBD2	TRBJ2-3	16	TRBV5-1	CASSLGLAGSKDTQYF	TGCGCCAGCAGCTTGGGACTAGCGGGGAGTAAGGATACGCAGTATTTT
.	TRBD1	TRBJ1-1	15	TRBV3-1	CASSRSDRDDTEAFF	TGTGCCAGCAGCCGATCGGACAGGGACGACACTGAAGCTTTCTTT
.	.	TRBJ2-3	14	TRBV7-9	CASSSGPGGDTQYF	TGTGCCAGCAGCTCTGGACCAGGAGGAGATACGCAGTATTTT
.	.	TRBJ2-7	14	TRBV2	CASRSQGPTYEQYF	TGTGCCAGCAGGTCCCAGGGGCCTACCTACGAGCAGTACTTC